This T cell receptor (beta chain) was captured in a study of blood T cell repertoires in COVID-19. At the level of the study: T cells, B-cell-depleted T cells, or PBMCs supplied cDNA or gDNA.

The method was immunoSEQ multiplex PCR; TCRdb's version includes in-frame clones alone and lacks a portion of them. The data hold approximately 98,000 clones, with around 86% observed a single time. This CDR3 is built from 15 residues. The V gene's germline CDR1 is MNHEY and CDR2 SVGEGT. V was clipped by 2 bases and J by 7 bases; unmatched bases: 6. Sequencing was carried out using peripheral blood. The chain carries TRBV6-2 or TRBV6-3 and TRBJ2-2, with 8 bases fitting TRBD2. The clonotype was recovered from a woman between 65 and 79 years old with acute or convalescent COVID-19. CDR3 DNA: TGTGCCAGCAGTTACCTCGGGGGGGCTGGCGGGGAGCTGTTTTTT. It encodes CASSYLGGAGGELFF.